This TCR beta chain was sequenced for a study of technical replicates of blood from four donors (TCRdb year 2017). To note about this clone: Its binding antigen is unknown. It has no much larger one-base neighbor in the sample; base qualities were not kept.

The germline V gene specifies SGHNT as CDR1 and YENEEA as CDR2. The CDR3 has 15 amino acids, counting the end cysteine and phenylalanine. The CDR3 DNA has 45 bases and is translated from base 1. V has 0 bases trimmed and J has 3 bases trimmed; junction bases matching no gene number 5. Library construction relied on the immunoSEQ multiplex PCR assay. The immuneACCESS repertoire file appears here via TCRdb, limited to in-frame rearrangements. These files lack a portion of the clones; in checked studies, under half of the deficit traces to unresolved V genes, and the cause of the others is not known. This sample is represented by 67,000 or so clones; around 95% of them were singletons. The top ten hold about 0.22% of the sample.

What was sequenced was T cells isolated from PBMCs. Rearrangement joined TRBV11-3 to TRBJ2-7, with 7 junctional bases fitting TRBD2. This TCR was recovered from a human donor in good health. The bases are TGTGCCAGCAGCTTAGATAAGGGAGGGAACTACGAGCAGTACTTC. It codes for CASSLDKGGNYEQYF.